One sample yielded the 16 T cell receptor beta chains listed below, sequenced in a study of molecular identifiers for immune sequencing clone quantification. TCRdb re-analysed the PCR reads in MiXCR, keeping a single row per CDR3 protein. The sample lists hundreds of thousands of distinct CDR3 sequences, about 20% seen once, with roughly 0.85% in the top ten. The sequenced sample was naive CD8+ T cells from blood, with Jurkat cell RNA spiked in. Specified subset: FACS-sorted CD8+CD4-CCR7+CD45RA+ naive T cells. The receptors were sampled from a human donor in good health. Some libraries in this study had Jurkat cell RNA spiked in.

A word on this clonotype: The junction departs from the called germline gene at one end, perhaps through a read error. The chain couples TRBV24-1 to TRBJ2-2, with D perhaps matching TRBD1 (7 bases). Looked up from germline, CDR1 is KGHDR and CDR2 is SFDVKD. The length of the CDR3 is 12 residues. DNA of the CDR3: TGTGCCGCCAGGGGGGACACCGGGGAGCTGTTTTTT. The encoded protein is CAARGDTGELFF.

This chain joins TRBV19 and TRBJ2-5; 9 nucleotides match TRBD2. The CDR3 has 15 residues. V shed 5 bases, J shed 5 bases, and the junction held 9 bases outside the gene matches. CDR1 is LNHDA and CDR2 is SQIVND in the germline V gene (reference sequence). CDR3 in amino acids: CASSDSGSLSETQYF. The CDR3 region has the DNA TGTGCCAGTAGTGATAGCGGGAGTCTCAGTGAGACCCAGTACTTC.

This clonotype was found a few times. The chain is built from TRBV4-1 and TRBJ2-7, with D possibly matching TRBD1 (6 bases). There are 14 residues in the CDR3. The germline CDR1 and CDR2 sequences are MGHRA and YSYEKL. V lost 1 base, J lost 6 bases, and 13 bases lay in between. CDR3 residues: CASSQGRTVGEQYF. For the CDR3, the DNA is TGCGCCAGCAGCCAAGGGCGGACAGTTGGCGAGCAGTACTTC.

This clonotype was recorded many times. The chain couples TRBV20-1 to TRBJ2-2; 15 nucleotides align to TRBD2. With V trimmed by 6 bases and J by 2 bases, 7 bases remained unmatched. The CDR3 sequence is 17 residues long. Germline CDR1 reads DFQATT; CDR2 reads SNEGSKA (reference sequence). Written as DNA, the CDR3 is TGCAGTGCCGCGGGACTAGCGGGAGGAATTAACACCGGGGAGCTGTTTTTT. It is translated as CSAAGLAGGINTGELFF.

Details on this clonotype: With a much larger clone just one base away, this may be a read error. The V call is TRBV30, the J call TRBJ1-2; D possibly corresponds to TRBD1 (5 bases). The CDR3 extends over 9 amino acids. Germline CDR1 GTSNPN, CDR2 SVGIG (reference sequence). This chain's CDR3 is CAWGVGQGF. CDR3 DNA: TGTGCCTGGGGTGTTGGGCAGGGCTTC.

This clonotype appeared many times. V usage is TRBV20-1 and J usage is TRBJ2-7, with TRBD2 as a possible D gene (6 bases). Deletions cut 2 bases from V and 9 bases from J, with 20 bases between. CDR3 size: 14 residues. CDR1 and CDR2 (germline): DFQATT, SNEGSKA (reference sequence). CDR3: CSARPDYSYEGQYF. DNA for the CDR3: TGCAGTGCTAGACCGGACTATAGCTACGAGGGGCAGTACTTC.

Of note for this clonotype: A read error may produce the germline difference seen at one junction end. This sequence joins TRBV7-9 and TRBJ2-1; 7 bases match TRBD1. The CDR3 sequence is 15 residues long. Germline V gives CDR1 SEHNR, CDR2 FQNEAQ (reference sequence). The CDR3 loop is CASSYDRASHNEQFF. The CDR3 nucleotides are TGTGCCAGCAGCTACGACAGGGCCTCCCACAATGAGCAGTTCTTC.

This clonotype was picked up a small number of times. The V and J genes are TRBV5-1 and TRBJ2-7; perhaps TRBD1 as D (7 bases). V lost 0 bases, J lost 6 bases, and 16 bases lay in between. The CDR3 totals 15 residues. In germline, CDR1 is SGHRS, CDR2 YFSETQ. CDR3 amino acids: CASSLVSTGRSEQYF. The CDR3 DNA reads as TGCGCCAGCAGCTTGGTCTCGACAGGGAGGTCCGAGCAGTACTTC.

This clonotype was seen ten or more times. The chain joins TRBV10-2 to TRBJ2-2; TRBD2 aligns across 12 bases. Looked up from germline, CDR1 is WSHSY and CDR2 is SAAADI. This CDR3 comprises 15 residues. The V segment lost 7 bases and the J segment 5 bases; nucleotides outside the gene matches: 5. The CDR3 sequence: CASTSGGAETGELFF. The CDR3 DNA reads TGCGCCAGCACTAGCGGGGGGGCCGAAACCGGGGAGCTGTTTTTT.

As concerns this clonotype: This sequence may be a read error, since a much larger clone differs from it by one base. This CDR3 fails to terminate in the conserved phenylalanine or tryptophan, so it likely reflects a read error. V gene TRBV4-3 combines with J gene TRBJ2-7; TRBD1 matches 9 bases. V shed 6 bases, J shed 5 bases, and the junction held 8 bases outside the gene matches. The CDR3 spans 14 residues. CDR1 is LGHNA and CDR2 is YSLEER in the germline V gene. This chain's CDR3 is CASSPGQGIDEQYL. DNA of the CDR3: TGCGCCAGCAGTCCGGGACAGGGTATCGACGAGCAGTACCTC.

This clonotype was found many times. The chain employs TRBV5-1 and TRBJ2-7, with 15 bases fitting TRBD2. In germline, CDR1 is SGHRS, CDR2 YFSETQ. The CDR3 has 18 amino acids. After removal of 0 bases from V and 0 bases from J, the junction contained 4 bases not matched to a gene. The CDR3 DNA follows: TGCGCCAGCAGCTTGGAAGGACTAGCGGGAGGGCCCTCCTACGAGCAGTACTTC. Protein sequence: CASSLEGLAGGPSYEQYF.

This clonotype was seen at least ten times. The V call is TRBV29-1, the J call TRBJ1-1; D uncertain. The CDR3 is 13 amino acids. V dropped 1 base and J dropped 0 bases, with 6 bases sitting between them. CDR1 and CDR2 (germline): SQVTM, ANQGSEA. The chain's CDR3 is CSVEGQLNTEAFF. The CDR3 DNA reads TGCAGCGTTGAAGGCCAACTGAACACTGAAGCTTTCTTT.

This clonotype has only a few counts. The CDR3 DNA reads as TGTGCCAGCAGCCTTGGCCCCAGGTCCGCCTCCTACAATGAGCAGTTCTTC. Protein sequence: CASSLGPRSASYNEQFF. The rearrangement links TRBV7-9 to TRBJ2-1; no definite D call. Germline CDR1 reads SEHNR; CDR2 reads FQNEAQ (reference sequence). The V and J ends lost 5 bases and 0 bases respectively, with 17 bases between them. The CDR3 runs to 17 residues. The variable domain in full, completed from reference TRBV7-9 and TRBJ2-1, reads DTGVSQNPRHKITKRGQNVTFRCDPISEHNRLYWYRQTLGQGPEFLTYFQNEAQLEKSRLLSDRFSAERPKGSFSTLEIQRTEQGDSAMYLCASSLGPRSASYNEQFFGPGTRLTVL.

This clonotype has a handful of counts. The J gene is TRBJ1-3, the V gene TRBV4-3; D is uncertain. Germline CDR1 reads LGHNA; CDR2 reads YSLEER. Trimming pared 0 bases from V and 1 base from J, leaving 10 bases between. This CDR3 has 16 amino acids. The CDR3 loop is CASSQDLPWSGNTIYF. The CDR3 DNA is TGCGCCAGCAGCCAAGATCTGCCCTGGTCTGGAAACACCATATATTTT.

Turning to this clonotype: Since a much larger clone is just one base distant, this may be a read error. The gene calls are TRBV2 and TRBJ1-5; perhaps TRBD1 as D (6 bases). CDR3 size: 18 residues. CDR1 is SNHLY and CDR2 is FYNNEI in the germline V gene. CDR3 coding DNA: TGTGCCAGCAGTCCTATATCTTCCAGGGGATTAAGCAGTCAGCCCCAGCATTTT. This encodes CASSPISSRGLSSQPQHF. The whole variable domain, filled in from reference TRBV2 and TRBJ1-5, reads EPEVTQTPSHQVTQMGQEVILRCVPISNHLYFYWYRQILGQKVEFLVSFYNNEISEKSEIFDDQFSVERPDGSNFTLKIRSTKLEDSAMYFCASSPISSRGLSSQPQHFGDGTRLSIL.

As regards this clonotype: This may be a read error: a much more frequent sequence differs by one nucleotide. CDR3 nucleotide sequence: TGTGCCAGCAGCGTAGACAGGCATGGTTCTGGGGCCAACGCCCTGACTTTC. Translated, it gives CASSVDRHGSGANALTF. This rearrangement joins TRBV9 to TRBJ2-6, with D perhaps TRBD1 (5 bases). Germline CDR1 SGDLS, CDR2 YYNGEE. The CDR3 covers 17 residues.